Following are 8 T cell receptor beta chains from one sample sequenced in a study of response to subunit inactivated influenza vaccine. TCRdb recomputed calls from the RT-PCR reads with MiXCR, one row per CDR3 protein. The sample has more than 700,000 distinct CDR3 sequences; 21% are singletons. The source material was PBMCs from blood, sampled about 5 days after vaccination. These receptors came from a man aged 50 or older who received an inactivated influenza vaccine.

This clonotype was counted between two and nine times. The CDR3 sequence is CSASSRLDSYNEQFF. The CDR3 DNA follows: TGCAGTGCTAGTTCCCGGTTAGATTCCTACAATGAGCAGTTCTTC. The V call is TRBV20-1, the J call TRBJ2-1; D is unresolved. V lost 3 bases, J lost 1 base, and 13 bases lay in between. The CDR3 sequence is 15 residues long. CDR1 and CDR2 (germline): DFQATT, SNEGSKA (reference sequence).

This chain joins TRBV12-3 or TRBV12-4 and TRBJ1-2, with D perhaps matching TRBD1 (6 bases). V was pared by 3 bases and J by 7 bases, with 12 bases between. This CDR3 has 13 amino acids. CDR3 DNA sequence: TGTGCCAGCAGTTTCACAGGGTCGACTGGCTACACCTTC. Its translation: CASSFTGSTGYTF.

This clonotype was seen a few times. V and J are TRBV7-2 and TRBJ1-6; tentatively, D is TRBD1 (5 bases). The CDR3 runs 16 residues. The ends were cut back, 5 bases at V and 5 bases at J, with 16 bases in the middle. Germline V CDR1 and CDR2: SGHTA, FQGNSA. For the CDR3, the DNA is TGTGCCAGCAGCAAGGGACCGTCAAGAGATAATTCACCCCTCCACTTT. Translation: CASSKGPSRDNSPLHF.

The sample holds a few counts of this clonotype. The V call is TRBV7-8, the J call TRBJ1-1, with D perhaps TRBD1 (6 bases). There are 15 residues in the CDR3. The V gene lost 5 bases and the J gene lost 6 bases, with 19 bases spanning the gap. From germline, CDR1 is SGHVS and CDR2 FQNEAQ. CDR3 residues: CASSLGGQFFAEAFF. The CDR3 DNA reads TGTGCCAGCAGCCTGGGGGGCCAGTTTTTTGCTGAAGCTTTCTTT.

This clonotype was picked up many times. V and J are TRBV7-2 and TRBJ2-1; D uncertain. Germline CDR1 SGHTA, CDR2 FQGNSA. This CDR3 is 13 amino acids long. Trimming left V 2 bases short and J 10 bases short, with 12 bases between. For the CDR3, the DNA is TGTGCCAGCAGCTTATTCAGGACGGGCGAGCAGTTCTTC. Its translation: CASSLFRTGEQFF. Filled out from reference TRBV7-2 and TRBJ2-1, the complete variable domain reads GAGVSQSPSNKVTEKGKDVELRCDPISGHTALYWYRQSLGQGLEFLIYFQGNSAPDKSGLPSDRFSAERTGGSVSTLTIQRTQQEDSAVYLCASSLFRTGEQFFGPGTRLTVL.

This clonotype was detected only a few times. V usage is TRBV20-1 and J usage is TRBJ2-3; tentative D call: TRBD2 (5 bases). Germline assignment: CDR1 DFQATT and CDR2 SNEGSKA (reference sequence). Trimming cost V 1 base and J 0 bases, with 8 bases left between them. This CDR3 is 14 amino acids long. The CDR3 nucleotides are TGCAGTGCTAGAGGACTACCAAGCACAGATACGCAGTATTTT. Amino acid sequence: CSARGLPSTDTQYF.

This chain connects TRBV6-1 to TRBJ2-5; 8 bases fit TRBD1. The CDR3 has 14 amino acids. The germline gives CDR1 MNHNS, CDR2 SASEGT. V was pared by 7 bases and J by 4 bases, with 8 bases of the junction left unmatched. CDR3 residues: CASNGRGPGETQYF. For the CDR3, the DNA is TGTGCCAGCAACGGCAGGGGGCCGGGAGAGACCCAGTACTTC.

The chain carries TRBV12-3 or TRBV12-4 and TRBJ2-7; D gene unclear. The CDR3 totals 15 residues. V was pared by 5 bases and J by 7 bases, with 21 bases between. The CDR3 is CASSIWAVRSQEQYF. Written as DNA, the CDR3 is TGTGCCAGCAGTATATGGGCGGTGAGGTCTCAGGAGCAGTACTTC.